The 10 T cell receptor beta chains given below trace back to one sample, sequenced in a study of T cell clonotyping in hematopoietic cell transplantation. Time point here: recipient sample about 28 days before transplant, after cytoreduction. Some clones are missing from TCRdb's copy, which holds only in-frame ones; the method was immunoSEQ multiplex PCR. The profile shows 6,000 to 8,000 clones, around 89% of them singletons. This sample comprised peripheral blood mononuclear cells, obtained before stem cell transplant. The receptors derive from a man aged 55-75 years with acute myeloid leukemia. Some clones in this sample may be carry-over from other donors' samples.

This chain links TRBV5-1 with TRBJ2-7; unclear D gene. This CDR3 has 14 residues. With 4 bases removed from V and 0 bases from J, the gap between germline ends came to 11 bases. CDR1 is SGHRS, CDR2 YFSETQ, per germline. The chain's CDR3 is CASSRQESSYEQYF. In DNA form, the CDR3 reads TGCGCCAGCAGCCGGCAGGAGAGCTCCTACGAGCAGTACTTC.

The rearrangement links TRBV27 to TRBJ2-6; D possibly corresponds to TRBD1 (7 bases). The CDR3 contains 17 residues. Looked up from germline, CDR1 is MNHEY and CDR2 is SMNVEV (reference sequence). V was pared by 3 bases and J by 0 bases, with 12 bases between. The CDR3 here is CASSFSGGGSGANVLTF. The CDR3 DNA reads TGTGCCAGCAGTTTTTCAGGGGGAGGCTCTGGGGCCAACGTCCTGACTTTC.

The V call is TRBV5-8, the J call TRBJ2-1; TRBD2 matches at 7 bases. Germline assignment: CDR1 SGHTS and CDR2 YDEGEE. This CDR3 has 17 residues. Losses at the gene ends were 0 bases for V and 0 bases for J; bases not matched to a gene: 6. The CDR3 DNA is TGTGCCAGCAGCTTGGAACGAGGCGGGAGCTCCTACAATGAGCAGTTCTTC. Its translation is CASSLERGGSSYNEQFF.

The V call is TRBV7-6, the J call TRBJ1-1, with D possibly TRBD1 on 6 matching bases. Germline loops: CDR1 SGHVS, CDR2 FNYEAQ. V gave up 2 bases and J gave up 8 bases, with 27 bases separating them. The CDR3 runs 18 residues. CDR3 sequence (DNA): TGTGCCAGCAGCTTAAGGTCGGGGGGCCAAAACAGACCGACCGAAGCTTTCTTT. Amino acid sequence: CASSLRSGGQNRPTEAFF.

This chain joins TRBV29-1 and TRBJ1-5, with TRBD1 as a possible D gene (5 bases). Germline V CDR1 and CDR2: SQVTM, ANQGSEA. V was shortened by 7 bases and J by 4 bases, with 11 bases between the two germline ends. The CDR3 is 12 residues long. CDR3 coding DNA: TGCAGCGCTCGGGACCCTAATCAGCCCCAGCATTTT. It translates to CSARDPNQPQHF.

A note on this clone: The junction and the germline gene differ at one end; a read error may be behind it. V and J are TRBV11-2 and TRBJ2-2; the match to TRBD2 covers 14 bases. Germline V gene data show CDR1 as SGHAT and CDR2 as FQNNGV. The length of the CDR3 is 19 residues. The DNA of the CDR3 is TGTGCCAGCAGCTTCCCGGGACTAGCGGGGGCCCCGAACACCGGGGGGCTGTTTTTT. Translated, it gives CASSFPGLAGAPNTGGLFF. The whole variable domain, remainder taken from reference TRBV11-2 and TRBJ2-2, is EAGVAQSPRYKIIEKRQSVAFWCNPISGHATLYWYQQILGQGPKLLIQFQNNGVVDDSQLPKDRFSAERLKGVDSTLKIQPAKLEDSAVYLCASSFPGLAGAPNTGGLFFGEGSRLTVL.

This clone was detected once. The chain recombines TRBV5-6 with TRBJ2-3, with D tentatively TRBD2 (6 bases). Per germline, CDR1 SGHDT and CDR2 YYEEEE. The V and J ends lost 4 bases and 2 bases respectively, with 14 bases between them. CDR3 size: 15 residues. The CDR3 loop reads CASSRDGGNTDTQYF. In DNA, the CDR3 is TGTGCCAGCAGCCGGGACGGGGGAAACACAGATACGCAGTATTTT.

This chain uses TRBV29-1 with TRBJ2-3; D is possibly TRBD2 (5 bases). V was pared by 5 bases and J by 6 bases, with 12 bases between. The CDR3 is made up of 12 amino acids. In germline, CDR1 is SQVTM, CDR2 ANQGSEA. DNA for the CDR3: TGCAGCGTTTTGAGGGCGCGGGATACGCAGTATTTT. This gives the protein CSVLRARDTQYF.

The DNA of the CDR3 is TGTGCCAGCAGCCCTACAGGGTCCTACGAGCAGTACTTC. This translates into CASSPTGSYEQYF. The chain joins TRBV9 to TRBJ2-7, with D possibly being TRBD1 (6 bases). V gave up 4 bases and J gave up 1 base, with 9 bases separating them. The CDR3 runs to 13 residues. Per the germline V gene, CDR1 is SGDLS and CDR2 is YYNGEE.

CDR3 bases: TGTGCCAGCAGCTTACGGGACAGGGGGTATAGCAATCAGCCCCAGCATTTT. It is translated as CASSLRDRGYSNQPQHF. The chain carries TRBV7-3 and TRBJ1-5; 11 bases match TRBD1. Germline CDR1 SGHTA, CDR2 FQGTGA. With V trimmed by 2 bases and J by 0 bases, 3 bases remained unmatched. The CDR3 totals 17 residues.